The sequence of this T cell receptor beta chain was determined in a study of neoadjuvant anti-PD-1 for oral cavity cancer. Generated by immunoSEQ multiplex PCR, the TCRdb table keeps only in-frame clones and is missing some. The sample has 50,000 to 65,000 clones, more than 65% seen once. Study-wide points: Non-responders to neoadjuvant nivolumab had significantly more clonal PBMC T cells than responders.

V lost 5 bases to trimming and J lost 2 bases, with 4 bases between them. This CDR3 comprises 11 residues. The germline V gene encodes CDR1 LNHDA and CDR2 SQIVND (reference sequence). Of note for this clone: Its antigen is unknown.

This rearrangement joins TRBV19 to TRBJ2-7; the D is unclear. The sequence was obtained from a person aged 40 to 85 with oral cavity squamous cell carcinoma. The sequencing used PBMCs, collected before nivolumab (anti-PD-1) treatment. The CDR3 DNA reads TGTGCCAGTAGTCGAGCCTACGAGCAGTACTTC. Amino acid sequence: CASSRAYEQYF.